These 19 T cell receptor beta chains share one sample of origin, sequenced in a study of CD8 T cells in ankylosing spondylitis. TCRdb reanalysed the 5' RACE reads using MiXCR and keeps one entry per CDR3 protein. The sample consists of about 140,000 distinct CDR3 sequences, 7% to 9% of them appearing once. Specimen: synovial fluid, either unsorted or a sorted T cell fraction (not recorded which). These receptors were collected from a male donor with ankylosing spondylitis.

This clonotype was seen repeatedly, ten times or more. This sequence joins TRBV29-1 and TRBJ2-3; weak D call: TRBD2 (6 bases). This CDR3 has 13 residues. The V gene's germline CDR1 is SQVTM and CDR2 ANQGSEA. Deletions cut 5 bases from V and 0 bases from J, with 9 bases between. In DNA form, the CDR3 reads TGCAGCGTTAGGAGGGGAAGCACAGATACGCAGTATTTT. Its translation: CSVRRGSTDTQYF.

This clonotype was detected many times. V usage is TRBV7-2 and J usage is TRBJ1-2; 9 bases are a match to TRBD1. With V trimmed by 5 bases and J by 4 bases, 8 bases remained unmatched. Germline lookup yields CDR1 SGHTA and CDR2 FQGNSA. CDR3 length equals 15 residues. In DNA, the CDR3 is TGTGCCAGCAGCCTTTTACAGGGGGCTTTCTATGGCTACACCTTC. It specifies CASSLLQGAFYGYTF.

V is TRBV20-1 and J is TRBJ2-1; D is perhaps TRBD1 or TRBD2 (6 bases each). CDR3 length: 17 amino acids. Germline lookup yields CDR1 DFQATT and CDR2 SNEGSKA (reference sequence). The CDR3 spells CCFRGGAPTLANNEQFF. The DNA for the CDR3 is TGCTGTTTCAGGGGCGGGGCTCCGACCCTTGCAAACAATGAGCAGTTCTTC.

This clonotype came up many times. This chain connects TRBV5-1 to TRBJ1-1, with TRBD1 matching 9 bases. Trimming removed 4 bases from V and 4 bases from J; junction bases left unmatched: 5. The CDR3 spans 14 residues. Germline assignment: CDR1 SGHRS and CDR2 YFSETQ. In DNA, the CDR3 is TGCGCCAGCAGCCCGACAGGGGGGACCACTGAAGCTTTCTTT. This gives the protein CASSPTGGTTEAFF.

This chain links TRBV7-8 with TRBJ2-7, with D tentatively TRBD2 (5 bases). This CDR3 comprises 12 residues. Germline values: CDR1 SGHVS, CDR2 FQNEAQ. V was shortened by 5 bases and J by 9 bases, with 14 bases between the two germline ends. CDR3 sequence (DNA): TGTGCCAGCAGCCTAGACCACCGGGGGCAGTACTTC. Its protein product is CASSLDHRGQYF.

The chain couples TRBV5-1 to TRBJ2-7; D gene ambiguous. Germline V lookup: CDR1 SGHRS, CDR2 YFSETQ. V shed 4 bases and J shed 2 bases, with 13 bases lying between them. CDR3 length: 14 residues. The CDR3 protein is CASSPQDGAYEQYF. The CDR3 nucleotides are TGCGCCAGCAGCCCTCAGGACGGAGCCTACGAGCAGTACTTC.

This rearrangement joins TRBV27 to TRBJ2-5, with TRBD1 matching 7 bases. The junction had 7 bases not matched to a gene; V was cut back by 1 base and J by 5 bases. Germline-derived CDR1 and CDR2 are MNHEY and SMNVEV (reference sequence). There are 15 residues in the CDR3. In DNA, the CDR3 is TGTGCCAGCAGTTTATGGGCAGGGGGACAGGAGACCCAGTACTTC. Protein sequence: CASSLWAGGQETQYF.

A word on this clonotype: Being one base from a much bigger clone, this may be a read error. This chain uses TRBV7-2 with TRBJ2-3; maybe TRBD2 (6 bases). V gave up 3 bases and J gave up 4 bases, with 14 bases separating them. Per germline, CDR1 SGHTA and CDR2 FQGNSA. The CDR3 covers 15 residues. This chain's CDR3 is CASSFYSGRSDTQYF. The CDR3 DNA is TGTGCCAGCAGCTTTTATAGCGGCCGCTCAGATACGCAGTATTTT.

In this sample, this clonotype turned up many times. The chain uses TRBV20-1 and TRBJ2-5; perhaps TRBD1 as D (5 bases). CDR3 length equals 15 residues. The V end was cut by 1 base, the J end by 2 bases, with 14 bases between. CDR1 is DFQATT and CDR2 is SNEGSKA in the germline V gene (reference sequence). This CDR3 is CSARAAATAQETQYF. CDR3 nucleotides: TGCAGTGCTAGAGCCGCGGCGACAGCACAAGAGACCCAGTACTTC.

The table lists this clonotype with many counts. The chain links TRBV7-2 to TRBJ1-5; TRBD1 aligns across 9 bases. CDR1 is SGHTA and CDR2 is FQGNSA in the germline V gene. CDR3 length: 15 amino acids. V gave up 5 bases and J gave up 10 bases; unmatched junction bases: 12. CDR3 DNA: TGTGCCAGCAGCCCTAGTCCCGGGACAGGGATCCCCCAGCATTTT. This translates into CASSPSPGTGIPQHF.

The table lists this clonotype with many counts. This rearrangement joins TRBV20-1 to TRBJ2-5; TRBD1 matches at 9 bases. The CDR3 totals 17 residues. Trimming removed 0 bases from V and 4 bases from J; junction bases left unmatched: 12. CDR1 DFQATT and CDR2 SNEGSKA come from the germline V gene (reference sequence). Written as DNA, the CDR3 is TGCAGTGCTAGAGATGGGGGTGGGACAGGGCTTCGAGAGACCCAGTACTTC. It yields the protein CSARDGGGTGLRETQYF.

This clonotype was detected many times. V is TRBV20-1 and J is TRBJ2-1; 7 bases are a match to TRBD2. The CDR3 spans 14 residues. The J segment lost 2 bases and the V segment lost 5 bases, leaving 6 bases of the junction unmatched. Per germline, CDR1 DFQATT and CDR2 SNEGSKA (reference sequence). CDR3 residues: CSADRDYPYNEQFF. The CDR3 nucleotides are TGCAGTGCTGACCGGGACTACCCCTACAATGAGCAGTTCTTC.

The chain employs TRBV6-5 and TRBJ2-6, with TRBD1 matching over 8 bases. The ends lost 3 bases at V and 0 bases at J; junction bases unmatched: 10. Looked up from germline, CDR1 is MNHEY and CDR2 is SVGAGI. This CDR3 region has 19 residues. The CDR3 nucleotides read TGTGCCAGCAGTTATATGACAGGGGATTTCCTCTCTGGGGCCAACGTCCTGACTTTC. Amino acid sequence: CASSYMTGDFLSGANVLTF.

This clonotype was counted ten times or more. The chain carries TRBV7-9 and TRBJ2-1; no firm D call. The germline V gene has CDR1 SEHNR and CDR2 FQNEAQ (reference sequence). This CDR3 contains 15 residues. Trimming took 2 bases from V and 0 from J, leaving 8 bases between them. In DNA form, the CDR3 reads TGTGCCAGCAGCTTATTACAGAGCTCCTACAATGAGCAGTTCTTC. Translation gives CASSLLQSSYNEQFF.

The chain recombines TRBV2 with TRBJ2-7; D is perhaps TRBD2 (6 bases). This CDR3 contains 14 residues. The germline V gene encodes CDR1 SNHLY and CDR2 FYNNEI. Deletions cut 6 bases from V and 7 bases from J, with 19 bases between. For the CDR3, the DNA is TGTGCCAGCAGACGACGGGGGACCGGGTGGGAGCAGTACTTC. It translates to CASRRRGTGWEQYF.

The chain has TRBV9 and TRBJ2-1, with 7 bases lining up with TRBD2. CDR1 and CDR2 (germline): SGDLS, YYNGEE. This CDR3 region has 17 residues. With 4 bases clipped from V and 6 bases from J, the junction kept 16 bases outside the gene matches. The CDR3 sequence is CASSPKAGAIGANEQFF. The CDR3 DNA sequence: TGTGCCAGCAGCCCCAAGGCGGGAGCGATCGGGGCCAATGAGCAGTTCTTC. The variable domain in full, completed from reference TRBV9 and TRBJ2-1, reads DSGVTQTPKHLITATGQRVTLRCSPRSGDLSVYWYQQSLDQGLQFLIQYYNGEERAKGNILERFSAQQFPDLHSELNLSSLELGDSALYFCASSPKAGAIGANEQFFGPGTRLTVL.

In its sample, this clonotype was seen a few times. V gene TRBV27 combines with J gene TRBJ2-1, with 8 bases lining up with TRBD1. Per the germline V gene, CDR1 is MNHEY and CDR2 is SMNVEV (reference sequence). CDR3 size: 14 residues. J lost 2 bases, V lost 6 bases, and 3 bases had no gene match. The CDR3 spells CASSPGQAYNEQFF. The CDR3 DNA is TGTGCCAGCAGCCCGGGACAGGCCTACAATGAGCAGTTCTTC.

This clonotype was seen repeatedly, ten times or more. The chain carries TRBV7-6 and TRBJ2-2; TRBD2 is a possible D gene (5 bases). Trimming removed 5 bases at V and 5 bases at J, with 12 bases between. CDR3 size: 14 residues. CDR1 is SGHVS and CDR2 is FNYEAQ in the germline V gene. The CDR3 loop is CASSPLPGTGELFF. In nucleotides, the CDR3 is TGTGCCAGCAGCCCACTGCCGGGAACCGGGGAGCTGTTTTTT.

This clonotype was detected many times. V and J are TRBV7-2 and TRBJ1-3; 7 bases align to TRBD1. In germline, CDR1 is SGHTA, CDR2 FQGNSA. The CDR3 spans 15 residues. With V trimmed by 7 bases and J by 0 bases, 6 bases remained unmatched. CDR3 DNA sequence: TGTGCCAGCACCGAAAGGGGGCTCTCTGGAAACACCATATATTTT. Amino acid sequence: CASTERGLSGNTIYF.